The source of this T cell receptor beta chain is a study of T cells in Graves' hyperthyroidism and ophthalmopathy. The study, taken as a whole, reports: Expanded thyroid clonotypes (above 0.001) were mostly also found in blood.

Uncontrolled infection, other autoimmune disease, pregnancy or lactation led to exclusion. Germline-derived CDR1 and CDR2 are LNHDA and SQIVND (reference sequence). The CDR3 is made up of 14 amino acids. V was clipped by 5 bases and J by 0 bases, with 10 bases between them. TCR beta CDR3 regions were amplified from RNA transcripts. The HTBI primer set served for first-round RT-PCR of the TCR CDR3. One entry per CDR3 protein results from TCRdb running MiXCR on the multiplex PCR reads. The table records roughly 700,000 distinct CDR3 sequences, roughly a third of them present only once. Ten or more counts support this clonotype. No antigen is known for it.

The sequencing sample was made of blood. The source of this sequence is a woman between 40 and 50 years old with Graves' hyperthyroidism. The genes are TRBV19 and TRBJ1-1; no firm D call. In DNA form, the CDR3 reads TGTGCCAGTAGTTTACGGATTATGAACACTGAAGCTTTCTTT. Translated, it gives CASSLRIMNTEAFF.